The 17 T cell receptor beta chains listed next were all sequenced from one sample in a study of blood T cell repertoires in COVID-19. This table comes from immunoSEQ multiplex PCR, and its TCRdb copy is limited to in-frame clones, with some not included. The table shows around 210,000 clones, with 84% occurring only once. The source material was peripheral blood. The source of these receptors is a woman of 80 years or more with COVID-19, enrolled during active disease.

This clone was counted many times. The V call is TRBV4-2, the J call TRBJ2-5; 8 bases align to TRBD1. In germline, CDR1 is LGHNA, CDR2 YNFKEQ. The ends lost 0 bases at V and 10 bases at J; junction bases unmatched: 16. The CDR3 is 17 residues long. The CDR3 nucleotides read TGTGCCAGCAGCCAAGATATCCAGGGGGCCTCTGTAGGGGACCAGTACTTC. This sequence encodes CASSQDIQGASVGDQYF.

The gene calls are TRBV19 and TRBJ2-2; maybe TRBD2 (6 bases). V was cut by 7 bases and J by 1 base, with 16 bases left in between. The germline gives CDR1 LNHDA, CDR2 SQIVND (reference sequence). The CDR3 runs to 16 residues. DNA of the CDR3: TGTGCCAGTATGGGGGGATTTGGGAGGAACACCGGGGAGCTGTTTTTT. It codes for CASMGGFGRNTGELFF.

This chain joins TRBV2 and TRBJ1-2, with TRBD1 identical over 7 bases. In germline, CDR1 is SNHLY, CDR2 FYNNEI. This CDR3 contains 14 residues. The ends lost 7 bases at V and 8 bases at J; junction bases unmatched: 13. CDR3 protein: CASNLRGPRGGYTF. The CDR3 bases are TGTGCCAGCAATCTTAGGGGGCCACGGGGCGGCTACACCTTC.

The CDR3 bases are TGTGCCAGCAGCTTGCAGACAGCTCAAAACTATGGCTACACCTTC. Translated: CASSLQTAQNYGYTF. The rearrangement links TRBV7-9 to TRBJ1-2; D might be TRBD1 (5 bases). Trimming cost V 3 bases and J 2 bases, with 13 bases left between them. In germline, CDR1 is SEHNR, CDR2 FQNEAQ (reference sequence). The CDR3 totals 15 residues. The variable domain in full, with the rest retrieved from reference TRBV7-9 and TRBJ1-2, is DTGVSQNPRHKITKRGQNVTFRCDPISEHNRLYWYRQTLGQGPEFLTYFQNEAQLEKSRLLSDRFSAERPKGSFSTLEIQRTEQGDSAMYLCASSLQTAQNYGYTFGSGTRLTVV.

The rearrangement joins TRBV28 to TRBJ1-5, with 8 positions matching TRBD1. Germline V gene data show CDR1 as MDHEN and CDR2 as SYDVKM. The CDR3 spans 16 residues. The V and J ends lost 5 bases and 4 bases, in that order; junction bases with no gene match: 10. CDR3 residues: CASSLYYRGRNQPQHF. CDR3 sequence (DNA): TGTGCCAGCAGTCTCTACTACAGGGGGAGAAATCAGCCCCAGCATTTT. Full variable domain (rest looked up from reference TRBV28 and TRBJ1-5): DVKVTQSSRYLVKRTGEKVFLECVQDMDHENMFWYRQDPGLGLRLIYFSYDVKMKEKGDIPEGYSVSREKKERFSLILESASTNQTSMYLCASSLYYRGRNQPQHFGDGTRLSIL.

The genes are TRBV6-5 and TRBJ2-7; TRBD1 is a possible D gene (5 bases). CDR1 and CDR2 from the germline V gene are MNHEY and SVGAGI. Trimming cost V 2 bases and J 5 bases, with 13 bases left between them. The CDR3 has 14 residues. The CDR3 DNA reads as TGTGCCAGCAGTTACAAAAGGGGATTCGACGAGCAGTACTTC. This translates into CASSYKRGFDEQYF.

This chain joins TRBV6-5 and TRBJ1-4, with 7 bases that match TRBD1. The V gene's germline CDR1 is MNHEY and CDR2 SVGAGI. Germline trimming cut 7 bases from V and 4 bases from J; bases unmatched to any gene: 9. The CDR3 covers 15 residues. CDR3 nucleotides: TGTGCCAGCACCTCTACGGGACAGTTTAATGAAAAACTGTTTTTT. Translated: CASTSTGQFNEKLFF.

V and J are TRBV9 and TRBJ2-3; 7 bases agree with TRBD1. Germline V gene lookup returns CDR1 SGDLS and CDR2 YYNGEE. V lost 3 bases and J lost 2; bases outside the gene matches: 6. This CDR3 contains 15 residues. The CDR3 DNA reads TGTGCCAGCAGCGGGAGAGGGGGCTTCACAGATACGCAGTATTTT. Translating it yields CASSGRGGFTDTQYF.

This clone was counted between two and nine times. This chain connects TRBV4-1 to TRBJ2-3, with 7 positions matching TRBD1. CDR1 and CDR2 (germline): MGHRA, YSYEKL. The CDR3 totals 15 residues. With 1 base clipped from V and 9 bases from J, the junction kept 10 bases outside the gene matches. The CDR3 sequence: CASSQAYDRVATQYF. In nucleotides, the CDR3 is TGCGCCAGCAGCCAAGCGTACGACAGGGTGGCGACGCAGTATTTT.

The chain couples TRBV6-5 to TRBJ2-1, with D tentatively TRBD2 (6 bases). Germline-derived CDR1 and CDR2 are MNHEY and SVGAGI. V lost 7 bases, J lost 8 bases, and 18 bases lay in between. The CDR3 length is 14 residues. The CDR3 loop is CASTPGGGYDEQFF. CDR3 DNA sequence: TGTGCCAGCACCCCCGGCGGAGGGTATGATGAGCAGTTCTTC.

The rearrangement links TRBV10-3 to TRBJ2-3, with 9 bases fitting TRBD2. V shed 4 bases, J shed 2 bases, and the junction held 4 bases outside the gene matches. CDR1 ENHRY and CDR2 SYGVKD come from the germline V gene. The CDR3 is made up of 15 amino acids. The CDR3 protein is CAISATSGYTDTQYF. The CDR3 DNA follows: TGTGCCATCAGTGCGACTAGCGGATACACAGATACGCAGTATTTT.

This chain uses TRBV18 with TRBJ2-7, with TRBD1 identical over 7 bases. The CDR3 totals 14 residues. The germline gives CDR1 KGHSH, CDR2 LQKENI. V lost 4 bases and J lost 1; bases outside the gene matches: 4. The CDR3 region has the DNA TGTGCCAGCTCACGCACGACAGGGTCCTACGAGCAGTACTTC. Its translation: CASSRTTGSYEQYF. The whole variable domain, filled in from reference TRBV18 and TRBJ2-7, reads NAGVMQNPRHLVRRRGQEARLRCSPMKGHSHVYWYRQLPEEGLKFMVYLQKENIIDESGMPKERFSAEFPKEGPSILRIQQVVRGDSAAYFCASSRTTGSYEQYFGPGTRLTVT.

In this sample, this clone turned up once. This chain joins TRBV2 and TRBJ1-6, with 7 bases aligning to TRBD1. Germline V gives CDR1 SNHLY, CDR2 FYNNEI. The V gene end was trimmed by 6 bases and the J gene end by 10 bases; junction bases not matched to a gene: 9. The CDR3 sequence is 14 residues long. The CDR3 sequence is CASRPGTAGSPLHF. The CDR3 DNA follows: TGTGCCAGCAGACCCGGGACAGCTGGGTCACCCCTCCACTTT.

The J gene is TRBJ2-1, the V gene TRBV5-4; 10 bases fit TRBD2. Losses at the gene ends were 4 bases for V and 4 bases for J; bases not matched to a gene: 11. This CDR3 has 17 amino acids. CDR1 and CDR2 from the germline V gene are SGHNT and YYREEE (reference sequence). DNA of the CDR3: TGTGCCAGCAGCCGCACCAGGACTAGCGGAGAGTACAATGAGCAGTTCTTC. It is translated as CASSRTRTSGEYNEQFF.

V gene TRBV28 combines with J gene TRBJ2-7; 9 bases fit TRBD1. V dropped 5 bases and J dropped 3; count of bases not matched to a gene: 8. The CDR3 spans 15 residues. The V gene's germline CDR1 is MDHEN and CDR2 SYDVKM. CDR3 sequence (DNA): TGTGCCAGCAGTGCAACCGGGACAGGGCGCTACGAGCAGTACTTC. Protein: CASSATGTGRYEQYF.

The chain has TRBV9 and TRBJ1-5; D is undetermined. With 0 bases removed from V and 1 base from J, the gap between germline ends came to 5 bases. The CDR3 has 14 residues. Per the germline V gene, CDR1 is SGDLS and CDR2 is YYNGEE. CDR3: CASSVDGSNQPQHF. CDR3 sequence (DNA): TGTGCCAGCAGCGTAGACGGGAGCAATCAGCCCCAGCATTTT.

CDR3 nucleotides: TGCGCCAGCACCTCCGAGGGGTTAGCGGGAGGGCCCGACTACTACGAGCAGTACTTC. This gives the protein CASTSEGLAGGPDYYEQYF. The chain carries TRBV5-1 and TRBJ2-7, with TRBD2 matching over 11 bases. The CDR3 loop spans 19 amino acids. V dropped 6 bases and J dropped 3; count of bases not matched to a gene: 20. Germline CDR1 and CDR2: SGHRS and YFSETQ.